This T cell receptor beta chain was sequenced in a study of T cells expressing NK-cell markers. Study summary: Repertoires of TCR beta were obtained from T cells sorted as CD3+CD56+NKG2C+, CD3+CD56+NKG2C- and CD3+CD56-NKG2C+. In the group of eight sequenced donors, seven were HCMV-seropositive and one was seronegative.

On this clonotype: Its antigen remains unknown.

General study points: Of CD8+ T cells, about 1.0-8% belonged to dominant NKG2C+ clonotypes in five or six donors. The same clonotypes also predominated in the CD3+CD56-NKG2C+ fraction of several donors.

The CDR3 totals 20 residues. TCRdb derives one entry per CDR3 protein from the 5' RACE reads, leaving out DNA. The specimen's table records about 460,000 distinct CDR3 sequences. This TCR came from a woman aged 50 to 65 in good health. The rearrangement links TRBV12-3 or TRBV12-4 to TRBJ2-1; TCRdb calls TRBD2, which cannot be checked without DNA. The sequenced sample was blood T cells: a sorted CD56 or NKG2C T cell subset, CD4+ or CD8+ T cells, or bulk PBMC T cells (not recorded which). The CDR3 here is CASSFSVGGSTYPPPREQFF.